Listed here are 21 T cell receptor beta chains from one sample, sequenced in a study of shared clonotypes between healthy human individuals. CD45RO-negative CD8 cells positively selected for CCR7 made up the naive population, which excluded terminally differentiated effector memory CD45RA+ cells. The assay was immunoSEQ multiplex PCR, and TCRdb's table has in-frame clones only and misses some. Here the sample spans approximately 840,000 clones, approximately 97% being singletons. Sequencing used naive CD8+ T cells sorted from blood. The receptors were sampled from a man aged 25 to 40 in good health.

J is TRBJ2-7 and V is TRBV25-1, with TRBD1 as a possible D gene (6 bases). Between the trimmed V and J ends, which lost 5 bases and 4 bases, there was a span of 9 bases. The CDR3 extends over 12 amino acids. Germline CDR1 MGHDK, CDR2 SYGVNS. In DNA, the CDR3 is TGTGCCAGCAGTTTAGGGGGTTACGAGCAGTACTTC. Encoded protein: CASSLGGYEQYF.

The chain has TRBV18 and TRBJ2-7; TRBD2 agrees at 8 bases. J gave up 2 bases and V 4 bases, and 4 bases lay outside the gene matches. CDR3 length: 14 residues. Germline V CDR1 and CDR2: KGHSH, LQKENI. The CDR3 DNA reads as TGTGCCAGCTCACTAGCGGGGAGACCCTACGAGCAGTACTTC. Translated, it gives CASSLAGRPYEQYF. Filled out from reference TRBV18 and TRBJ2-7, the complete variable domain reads NAGVMQNPRHLVRRRGQEARLRCSPMKGHSHVYWYRQLPEEGLKFMVYLQKENIIDESGMPKERFSAEFPKEGPSILRIQQVVRGDSAAYFCASSLAGRPYEQYFGPGTRLTVT.

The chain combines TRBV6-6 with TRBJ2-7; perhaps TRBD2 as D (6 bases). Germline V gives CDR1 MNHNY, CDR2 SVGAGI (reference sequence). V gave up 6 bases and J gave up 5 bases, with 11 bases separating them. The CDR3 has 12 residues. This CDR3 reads CASSRLEDEQYF. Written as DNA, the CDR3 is TGTGCCAGCAGCAGACTAGAGGACGAGCAGTACTTC.

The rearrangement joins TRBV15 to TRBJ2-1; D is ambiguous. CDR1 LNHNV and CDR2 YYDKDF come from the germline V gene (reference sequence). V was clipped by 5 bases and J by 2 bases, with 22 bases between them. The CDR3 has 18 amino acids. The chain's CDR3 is CATSPPSSGNVPYNEQFF. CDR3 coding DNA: TGTGCCACCAGCCCGCCGTCCTCCGGAAATGTCCCCTACAATGAGCAGTTCTTC.

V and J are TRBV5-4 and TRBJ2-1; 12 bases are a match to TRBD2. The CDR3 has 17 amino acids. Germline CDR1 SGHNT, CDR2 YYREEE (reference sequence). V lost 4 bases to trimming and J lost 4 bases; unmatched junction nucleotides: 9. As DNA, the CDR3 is TGTGCCAGCAGCCAAACTAGCGGGAGGTCCCAATACAATGAGCAGTTCTTC. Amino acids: CASSQTSGRSQYNEQFF.

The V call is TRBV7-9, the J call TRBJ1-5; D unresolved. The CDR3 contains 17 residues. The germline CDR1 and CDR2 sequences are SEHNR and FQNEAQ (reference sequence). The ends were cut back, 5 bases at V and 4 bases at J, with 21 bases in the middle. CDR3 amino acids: CASSTTSPTPPNQPQHF. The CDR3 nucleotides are TGTGCCAGCAGCACGACATCCCCGACTCCCCCGAATCAGCCCCAGCATTTT. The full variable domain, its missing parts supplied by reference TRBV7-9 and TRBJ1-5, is DTGVSQNPRHKITKRGQNVTFRCDPISEHNRLYWYRQTLGQGPEFLTYFQNEAQLEKSRLLSDRFSAERPKGSFSTLEIQRTEQGDSAMYLCASSTTSPTPPNQPQHFGDGTRLSIL.

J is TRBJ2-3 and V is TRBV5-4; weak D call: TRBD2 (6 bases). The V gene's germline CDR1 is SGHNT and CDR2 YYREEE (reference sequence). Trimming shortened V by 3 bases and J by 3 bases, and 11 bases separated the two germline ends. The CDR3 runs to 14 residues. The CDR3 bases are TGTGCCAGCAGCTCAGGGACTGGGACAGATACGCAGTATTTT. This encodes CASSSGTGTDTQYF.

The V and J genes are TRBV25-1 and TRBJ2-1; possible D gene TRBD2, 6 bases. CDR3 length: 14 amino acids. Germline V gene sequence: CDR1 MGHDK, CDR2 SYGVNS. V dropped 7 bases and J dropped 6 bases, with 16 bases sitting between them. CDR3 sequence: CASMMTSPGNEQFF. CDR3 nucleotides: TGTGCCAGCATGATGACTAGTCCCGGCAATGAGCAGTTCTTC.

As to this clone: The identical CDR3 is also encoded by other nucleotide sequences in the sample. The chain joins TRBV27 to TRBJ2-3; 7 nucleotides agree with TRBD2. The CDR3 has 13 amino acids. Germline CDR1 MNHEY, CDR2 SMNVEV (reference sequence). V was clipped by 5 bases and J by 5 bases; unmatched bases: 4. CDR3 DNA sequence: TGTGCCAGCAGTCCTTCGGGGGGAGATACGCAGTATTTT. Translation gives CASSPSGGDTQYF.

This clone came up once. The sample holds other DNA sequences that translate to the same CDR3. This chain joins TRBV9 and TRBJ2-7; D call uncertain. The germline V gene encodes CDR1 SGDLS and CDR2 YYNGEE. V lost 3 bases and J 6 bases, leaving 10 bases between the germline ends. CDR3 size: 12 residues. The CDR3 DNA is TGTGCCAGCAGCGGAAGGGTAGGCGAGCAGTACTTC. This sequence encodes CASSGRVGEQYF.

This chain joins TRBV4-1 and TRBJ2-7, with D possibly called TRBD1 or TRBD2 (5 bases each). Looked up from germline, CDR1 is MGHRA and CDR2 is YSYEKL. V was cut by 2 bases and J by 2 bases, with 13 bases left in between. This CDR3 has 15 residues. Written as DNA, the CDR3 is TGCGCCAGCAGCCAATCGATCATGGGGGCCTACGAGCAGTACTTC. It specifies CASSQSIMGAYEQYF.

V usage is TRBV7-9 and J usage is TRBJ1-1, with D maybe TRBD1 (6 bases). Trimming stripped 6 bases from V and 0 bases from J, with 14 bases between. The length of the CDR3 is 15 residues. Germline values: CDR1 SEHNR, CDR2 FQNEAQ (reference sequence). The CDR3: CASRGGAGVNTEAFF. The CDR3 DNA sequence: TGTGCCAGCAGGGGAGGGGCAGGGGTGAACACTGAAGCTTTCTTT. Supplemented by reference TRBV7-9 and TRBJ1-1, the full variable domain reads DTGVSQNPRHKITKRGQNVTFRCDPISEHNRLYWYRQTLGQGPEFLTYFQNEAQLEKSRLLSDRFSAERPKGSFSTLEIQRTEQGDSAMYLCASRGGAGVNTEAFFGQGTRLTVV.

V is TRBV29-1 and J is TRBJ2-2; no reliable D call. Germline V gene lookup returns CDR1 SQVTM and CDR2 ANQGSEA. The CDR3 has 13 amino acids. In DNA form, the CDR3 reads TGCACCACTCTAAGCCCGAACACCGGGGAGCTGTTTTTT. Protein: CTTLSPNTGELFF.

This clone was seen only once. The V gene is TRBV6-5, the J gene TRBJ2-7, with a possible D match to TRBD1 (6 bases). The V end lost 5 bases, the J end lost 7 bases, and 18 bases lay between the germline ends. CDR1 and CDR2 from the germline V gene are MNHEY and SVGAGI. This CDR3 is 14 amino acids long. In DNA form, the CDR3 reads TGTGCCAGCAGTCCCTTCCCAGGGGTGCGGGAGCAGTACTTC. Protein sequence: CASSPFPGVREQYF.

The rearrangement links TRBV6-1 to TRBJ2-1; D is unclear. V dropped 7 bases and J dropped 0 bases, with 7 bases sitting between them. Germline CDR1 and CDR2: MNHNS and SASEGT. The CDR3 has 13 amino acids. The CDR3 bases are TGTGCCAGCACCTATGACTCCTACAATGAGCAGTTCTTC. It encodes CASTYDSYNEQFF.

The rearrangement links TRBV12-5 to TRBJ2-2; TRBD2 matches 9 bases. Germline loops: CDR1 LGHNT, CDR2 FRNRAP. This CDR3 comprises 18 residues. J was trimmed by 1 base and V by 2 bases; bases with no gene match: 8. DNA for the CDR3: TGTGCTAGTGGTTTGCCCCCGACTAGCGGAAAGAACACCGGGGAGCTGTTTTTT. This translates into CASGLPPTSGKNTGELFF. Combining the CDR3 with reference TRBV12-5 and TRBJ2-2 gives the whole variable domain DARVTQTPRHKVTEMGQEVTMRCQPILGHNTVFWYRQTMMQGLELLAYFRNRAPLDDSGMPKDRFSAEMPDATLATLKIQPSEPRDSAVYFCASGLPPTSGKNTGELFFGEGSRLTVL.

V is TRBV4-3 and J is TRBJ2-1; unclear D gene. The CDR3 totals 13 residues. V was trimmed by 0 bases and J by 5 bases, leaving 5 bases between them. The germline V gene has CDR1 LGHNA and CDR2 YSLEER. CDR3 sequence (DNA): TGCGCCAGCAGCCAAGAAAACAACAATGAGCAGTTCTTC. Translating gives CASSQENNNEQFF.

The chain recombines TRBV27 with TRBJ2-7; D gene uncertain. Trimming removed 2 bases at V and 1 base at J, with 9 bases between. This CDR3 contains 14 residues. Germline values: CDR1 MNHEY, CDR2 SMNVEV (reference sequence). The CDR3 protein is CASSLRFGSYEQYF. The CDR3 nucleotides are TGTGCCAGCAGTTTAAGGTTTGGATCCTACGAGCAGTACTTC.

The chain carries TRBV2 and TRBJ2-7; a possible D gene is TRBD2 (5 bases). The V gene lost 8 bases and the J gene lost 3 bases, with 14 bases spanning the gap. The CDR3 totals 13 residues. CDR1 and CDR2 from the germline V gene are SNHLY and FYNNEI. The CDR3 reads CASSRSSYYEQYF. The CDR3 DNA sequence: TGTGCCAGCTCCCGATCTAGCTACTACGAGCAGTACTTC.

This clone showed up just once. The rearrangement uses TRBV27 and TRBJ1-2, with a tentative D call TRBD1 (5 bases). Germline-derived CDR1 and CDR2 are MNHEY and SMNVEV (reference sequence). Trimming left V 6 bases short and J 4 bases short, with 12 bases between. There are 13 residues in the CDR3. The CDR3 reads CASSSRRGYGYTF. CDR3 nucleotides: TGTGCCAGCAGCTCGCGGAGGGGCTATGGCTACACCTTC.

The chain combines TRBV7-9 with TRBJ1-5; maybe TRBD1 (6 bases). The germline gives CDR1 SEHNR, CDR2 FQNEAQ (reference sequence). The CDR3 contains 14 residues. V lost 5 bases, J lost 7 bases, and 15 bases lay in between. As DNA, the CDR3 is TGTGCCAGCAGCCCGCCAGGCAGGGGCCAGCCCCAGCATTTT. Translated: CASSPPGRGQPQHF. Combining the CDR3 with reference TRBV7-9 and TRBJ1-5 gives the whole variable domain DTGVSQNPRHKITKRGQNVTFRCDPISEHNRLYWYRQTLGQGPEFLTYFQNEAQLEKSRLLSDRFSAERPKGSFSTLEIQRTEQGDSAMYLCASSPPGRGQPQHFGDGTRLSIL.